One and the same sample provided the 8 T cell receptor beta chains below, sequenced in a study of CD8 T cells in ankylosing spondylitis. TCRdb re-analysed the 5' RACE reads in MiXCR, keeping a single row per CDR3 protein. The sample holds about 140,000 distinct CDR3 sequences; 7% to 10% are singletons and the top ten take less than 7.5%. The material sequenced was synovial fluid, either unsorted or a sorted T cell fraction (not recorded which). The receptors originated from a male donor with ankylosing spondylitis.

This clonotype was observed a few times. The chain combines TRBV2 with TRBJ1-2; a weak D match, TRBD1 (6 bases). The CDR3 totals 15 residues. Germline V gives CDR1 SNHLY, CDR2 FYNNEI. V was shortened by 2 bases and J by 4 bases, with 14 bases between the two germline ends. CDR3 amino acids: CASSERTGKGYGYTF. The CDR3, as DNA: TGTGCCAGCAGTGAAAGAACAGGGAAGGGCTATGGCTACACCTTC.

The rearrangement joins TRBV5-1 to TRBJ2-7, with TRBD1 matching 8 bases. The CDR3 runs to 15 residues. CDR1 SGHRS and CDR2 YFSETQ come from the germline V gene. V lost 4 bases to trimming and J lost 3 bases; unmatched junction nucleotides: 9. CDR3 residues: CASSPATGVGYEQYF. In nucleotides, the CDR3 is TGCGCCAGCAGCCCGGCGACAGGGGTCGGCTACGAGCAGTACTTC. The variable domain in full, completed from reference TRBV5-1 and TRBJ2-7, reads KAGVTQTPRYLIKTRGQQVTLSCSPISGHRSVSWYQQTPGQGLQFLFEYFSETQRNKGNFPGRFSGRQFSNSRSEMNVSTLELGDSALYLCASSPATGVGYEQYFGPGTRLTVT.

The V call is TRBV7-2, the J call TRBJ2-7; D is possibly TRBD1 (6 bases). V was clipped by 1 base and J by 0 bases, with 13 bases between them. The germline V gene encodes CDR1 SGHTA and CDR2 FQGNSA. CDR3 length: 16 amino acids. The CDR3 is CASSLVGHRSSYEQYF. CDR3 bases: TGTGCCAGCAGCTTAGTGGGACACCGGTCCTCCTACGAGCAGTACTTC.

The chain joins TRBV27 to TRBJ1-2; 8 nucleotides line up with TRBD1. Germline CDR1 MNHEY, CDR2 SMNVEV (reference sequence). There are 15 residues in the CDR3. The trim removed 5 bases at V and 7 bases at J, leaving 12 bases unmatched. CDR3 coding DNA: TGTGCCAGCAGTGAAATTGGCAGGGGGCTACGTGGCTACACCTTC. It is translated as CASSEIGRGLRGYTF.

This clonotype was counted at least ten times. The J gene is TRBJ2-5, the V gene TRBV4-3; D uncertain. Germline V gives CDR1 LGHNA, CDR2 YSLEER. Deletions cut 1 base from V and 1 base from J, with 10 bases between. This CDR3 comprises 15 residues. DNA of the CDR3: TGCGCCAGCAGCCAAGGGGCGGCAGTCCAAGAGACCCAGTACTTC. As protein: CASSQGAAVQETQYF.

This clonotype showed up just a few times. The junction departs from the called germline gene at one end, perhaps through a read error. The chain recombines TRBV30 with TRBJ1-1; no clear D gene. CDR3 length equals 11 residues. Germline assignment: CDR1 GTSNPN and CDR2 SVGIG (reference sequence). This CDR3 is CAWSVVPVSGF. The CDR3 nucleotides read TGTGCCTGGAGTGTCGTCCCAGTCTCAGGCTTT.

This clonotype has at least ten counts. The chain links TRBV24-1 to TRBJ1-1, with D possibly TRBD1 on 6 matching bases. V lost 9 bases and J 0 bases, leaving 10 bases between the germline ends. Per germline, CDR1 KGHDR and CDR2 SFDVKD. The CDR3 contains 13 residues. DNA of the CDR3: TGTGCCACCCAAGGACAGTTGAACACTGAAGCTTTCTTT. Translated, it gives CATQGQLNTEAFF.

This clonotype has ten or more counts. V is TRBV7-9 and J is TRBJ2-7, with D tentatively TRBD2 (5 bases). This CDR3 is built from 14 residues. Per the germline V gene, CDR1 is SEHNR and CDR2 is FQNEAQ (reference sequence). V lost 5 bases, J lost 5 bases, and 16 bases lay in between. For the CDR3, the DNA is TGTGCCAGCAGCCCTCGAGGGTGGAACAACGAGCAGTACTTC. It encodes CASSPRGWNNEQYF. The entire variable domain, with the rest obtained from reference TRBV7-9 and TRBJ2-7, is as follows: DTGVSQNPRHKITKRGQNVTFRCDPISEHNRLYWYRQTLGQGPEFLTYFQNEAQLEKSRLLSDRFSAERPKGSFSTLEIQRTEQGDSAMYLCASSPRGWNNEQYFGPGTRLTVT.